The 18 T cell receptor beta chains listed next were all sequenced from one sample in a study of T cells in Graves' hyperthyroidism and ophthalmopathy. What was amplified from RNA transcripts were TCR beta CDR3 regions. TCR CDR3 underwent first-round RT-PCR with the HTBI primer set. TCRdb re-analysed the multiplex PCR reads in MiXCR, keeping a single row per CDR3 protein. The table records hundreds of thousands of distinct CDR3 sequences, roughly 14% of them present only once. The sample comprised blood. Source of these receptors: a woman in her 30s with Graves' hyperthyroidism that later progressed to Graves' ophthalmopathy.

This clonotype was seen at least ten times. The J gene is TRBJ1-4, the V gene TRBV30; D ambiguous. The CDR3 covers 13 residues. Deletions cut 8 bases from V and 1 base from J, with 11 bases between. The germline V gene has CDR1 GTSNPN and CDR2 SVGIG (reference sequence). CDR3 nucleotides: TGTGCCCACATGCACCAAACTAATGAAAAACTGTTTTTT. It translates to CAHMHQTNEKLFF.

In this sample, this clonotype turned up many times. The rearrangement links TRBV28 to TRBJ1-2; unclear D gene. The V end was cut by 6 bases, the J end by 1 base, with 3 bases between. This CDR3 is built from 11 residues. Germline V CDR1 and CDR2: MDHEN, SYDVKM. The CDR3: CASRDNYGYTF. DNA for the CDR3: TGTGCCAGCAGGGATAACTATGGCTACACCTTC.

This clonotype was observed a handful of times. This chain connects TRBV5-1 to TRBJ1-6; D might be TRBD1 (5 bases). The CDR3 contains 14 residues. Trimming shortened V by 1 base and J by 10 bases, and 12 bases separated the two germline ends. Germline V gives CDR1 SGHRS, CDR2 YFSETQ. The CDR3 sequence is CASSLLGVGSPLHF. Written as DNA, the CDR3 is TGCGCCAGCAGCTTGTTAGGGGTAGGATCACCCCTCCACTTT. Together with reference TRBV5-1 and TRBJ1-6, the CDR3 gives the full variable domain: KAGVTQTPRYLIKTRGQQVTLSCSPISGHRSVSWYQQTPGQGLQFLFEYFSETQRNKGNFPGRFSGRQFSNSRSEMNVSTLELGDSALYLCASSLLGVGSPLHFGNGTRLTVT.

This clonotype was counted at least ten times. V gene TRBV18 combines with J gene TRBJ2-5; no clear D. This CDR3 spans 12 amino acids. V lost 1 base, J lost 5 bases, and 5 bases lay in between. Per germline, CDR1 KGHSH and CDR2 LQKENI. The CDR3 spells CASSPQKETQYF. In DNA form, the CDR3 reads TGTGCCAGCTCACCACAGAAGGAGACCCAGTACTTC.

The table lists this clonotype with many counts. The chain links TRBV28 to TRBJ2-1; 9 nucleotides line up with TRBD2. CDR3 size: 21 residues. Trimming at V came to 3 bases and at J to 5 bases, leaving 23 bases not matched to a gene. The germline gives CDR1 MDHEN, CDR2 SYDVKM. The CDR3 spells CASSFKTFPGRPSGNDNEQFF. The CDR3 coding sequence is TGTGCCAGCAGTTTTAAGACCTTTCCGGGACGCCCTAGCGGGAATGACAATGAGCAGTTCTTC.

This clonotype was recorded at least ten times. The V gene is TRBV24-1, the J gene TRBJ2-1, with a weak D call TRBD1 (7 bases). The germline gives CDR1 KGHDR, CDR2 SFDVKD. The CDR3 length is 17 residues. V lost 2 bases and J 4 bases, leaving 17 bases between the germline ends. CDR3 in amino acids: CATSDSPGGKVYNEQFF. In nucleotides, the CDR3 is TGTGCCACCAGTGATTCGCCAGGGGGGAAAGTGTACAATGAGCAGTTCTTC.

Ten or more counts support this clonotype. The chain joins TRBV20-1 to TRBJ2-5, with TRBD2 matching 14 bases. The CDR3 runs to 16 residues. Germline loops: CDR1 DFQATT, CDR2 SNEGSKA (reference sequence). The CDR3 region is CSPRGTSGRLGETQYF. CDR3 sequence (DNA): TGCAGCCCCAGGGGGACTAGCGGGAGATTAGGGGAGACCCAGTACTTC.

This clonotype was seen only a few times. The rearrangement uses TRBV27 and TRBJ1-5; the D is unclear. V was clipped by 3 bases and J by 7 bases, with 13 bases between them. The CDR3 is made up of 14 amino acids. Germline V CDR1 and CDR2: MNHEY, SMNVEV (reference sequence). The CDR3 DNA reads TGTGCCAGCAGTTTCCGGGGAGAGGGACAGCCCCAGCATTTT. Translation: CASSFRGEGQPQHF.

V is TRBV10-3 and J is TRBJ1-5; TRBD1 matches at 8 bases. This CDR3 has 14 amino acids. Germline lookup yields CDR1 ENHRY and CDR2 SYGVKD. J gave up 6 bases and V 6 bases, and 7 bases lay outside the gene matches. CDR3 nucleotides: TGTGCCATCAGCCCCTACACAGGGGGTCAGCCCCAGCATTTT. This encodes CAISPYTGGQPQHF.

V gene TRBV7-2 combines with J gene TRBJ2-2, with 10 bases fitting TRBD2. The CDR3 runs 16 residues. The J segment lost 7 bases and the V segment lost 1 base, leaving 6 bases of the junction unmatched. The V gene's germline CDR1 is SGHTA and CDR2 FQGNSA. Written as DNA, the CDR3 is TGTGCCAGCAGCTTAGTGCTAGCGGGAGAGGTCGGGGAGCTGTTTTTT. Its protein product is CASSLVLAGEVGELFF.

This clonotype has at least ten counts. The chain is built from TRBV11-3 and TRBJ1-1, with a possible D match to TRBD1 (5 bases). This CDR3 has 13 residues. The V gene lost 0 bases and the J gene lost 11 bases, with 13 bases spanning the gap. Germline assignment: CDR1 SGHNT and CDR2 YENEEA. The CDR3, as DNA: TGTGCCAGCAGCTTAGATCAGATAGGGGCGGCTTTCTTT. Translation gives CASSLDQIGAAFF. Together with reference TRBV11-3 and TRBJ1-1, the CDR3 gives the full variable domain: EAGVVQSPRYKIIEKKQPVAFWCNPISGHNTLYWYLQNLGQGPELLIRYENEEAVDDSQLPKDRFSAERLKGVDSTLKIQPAELGDSAVYLCASSLDQIGAAFFGQGTRLTVV.

At least ten counts were recorded for this clonotype. This chain links TRBV7-9 with TRBJ2-3; TRBD2 might be the D (6 bases). The V and J ends lost 7 bases and 7 bases respectively, with 18 bases between them. CDR1 and CDR2 from the germline V gene are SEHNR and FQNEAQ (reference sequence). The CDR3 runs to 14 residues. In nucleotides, the CDR3 is TGTGCCAGCACGATCGGGAGATCCATAAATACGCAGTATTTT. This codes for CASTIGRSINTQYF.

This clonotype was seen at least ten times. The chain joins TRBV28 to TRBJ2-5, with D uncertain. In germline, CDR1 is MDHEN, CDR2 SYDVKM. This CDR3 is 12 amino acids long. The V gene lost 6 bases and the J gene lost 4 bases, with 9 bases spanning the gap. The CDR3 nucleotides read TGTGCCAGCAGCCGAGGCCGAGAGACCCAGTACTTC. Amino acid sequence: CASSRGRETQYF. Together with reference TRBV28 and TRBJ2-5, the CDR3 gives the full variable domain: DVKVTQSSRYLVKRTGEKVFLECVQDMDHENMFWYRQDPGLGLRLIYFSYDVKMKEKGDIPEGYSVSREKKERFSLILESASTNQTSMYLCASSRGRETQYFGPGTRLLVL.

This clonotype was found many times. The chain is built from TRBV6-1 and TRBJ1-2, with TRBD1 as a possible D gene (6 bases). The V gene lost 6 bases and the J gene lost 1 base, with 21 bases spanning the gap. This CDR3 is 17 amino acids long. The V gene's germline CDR1 is MNHNS and CDR2 SASEGT. CDR3 sequence: CASRREGTISFNYGYTF. DNA of the CDR3: TGTGCCAGCAGACGTGAGGGGACAATTTCTTTTAACTATGGCTACACCTTC.

The DNA for the CDR3 is TGCGCCAGCAGCCAAGAATCAGTCGGGAGTCAGTACGAGCAGTACTTC. Translation gives CASSQESVGSQYEQYF. The J gene is TRBJ2-7, the V gene TRBV4-1; possibly TRBD2 for D (6 bases). The V and J ends lost 0 bases and 4 bases respectively, with 16 bases between them. The CDR3 is 16 amino acids. CDR1 is MGHRA, CDR2 YSYEKL, per germline.

V usage is TRBV30 and J usage is TRBJ2-5; D may be TRBD1 or TRBD2 (6 bases each). Germline values: CDR1 GTSNPN, CDR2 SVGIG (reference sequence). This CDR3 is 12 amino acids long. V lost 4 bases, J lost 6 bases, and 12 bases lay in between. The CDR3 is CAWTGAGKTQYF. For the CDR3, the DNA is TGTGCCTGGACAGGGGCGGGGAAGACCCAGTACTTC.

The V call is TRBV18, the J call TRBJ2-7; D could derive from TRBD1 or TRBD2 (5 bases each). The CDR3 contains 13 residues. Trimming stripped 5 bases from V and 0 bases from J, with 8 bases between. Germline V CDR1 and CDR2: KGHSH, LQKENI. This CDR3 is CASSWGYSYEQYF. The CDR3 region has the DNA TGTGCCAGCTCATGGGGGTACTCCTACGAGCAGTACTTC.

This clonotype turned up a few times. The V and J genes are TRBV11-1 and TRBJ2-6; D gene ambiguous. The CDR3 length is 17 residues. Per germline, CDR1 SGHAT and CDR2 FQDESV (reference sequence). V was shortened by 1 base and J by 0 bases, with 10 bases between the two germline ends. The CDR3 DNA sequence: TGTGCCAGCAGCTTAGTTCCACCGAGCTCTGGGGCCAACGTCCTGACTTTC. It codes for CASSLVPPSSGANVLTF.